This section outlines one T cell receptor (beta chain) sequence together with its context. The sample holds a few counts of this clone. Its cognate antigen has yet to be identified. The input lacks base qualities; no much larger clone sits a single base away. This sample was included in a study of blood T cell repertoires in COVID-19 (dated by TCRdb to 2018 to 2020). The study in broad terms: Samples covering the acute and convalescent phases of COVID-19 were provided by collaborators in the United States, Italy and Spain. A de-identified subject ID, COVID-19 status, age in years and sex were almost always included in the sample metadata. Deeply sampled blood TCRbeta repertoires from subjects exposed to, actively infected with, or recovered from COVID-19 were included in the dataset. The material from the prospective study consisted of cDNA or gDNA derived from T cells, B-cell-depleted T cells, or PBMCs. Where HLA class I and class II types were available, the types were taken from metadata supplied by the sample provider, not from assay-based typing. The repertoires were made available in a free public database intended to serve as a resource for research on the immune response to SARS-CoV-2. Samples came from the ongoing ImmuneRACE study (first 160 participants) plus 1,254 subjects from 6 global collaborators.

Points the paper makes about the study in general: The quantity of clinical and demographic metadata differed by source and by participant and was supplied without curation.

The immunoSEQ Assay, a bias-controlled multiplex PCR, was used to amplify TCRbeta CDR3 regions from genomic DNA. The published analysis was carried out like this. Within the assay, amplification of reference gene primers was used to estimate how many nucleated cells each sample contained. Sequence reads were collapsed and filtered to measure the absolute abundance of every unique TCRbeta CDR3 rearrangement. For each sample, productive Simpson clonality was calculated as the square root of Simpson's diversity index over productive rearrangements. Entries here come from immuneACCESS through TCRdb and include only in-frame sequences with V and J called. Some clones fail to appear in such tables; in the studies checked, an unresolved V gene covers under half of the shortfall, and the cause of the remainder is unknown. V and J calls and clone size follow that table, whereas D and trimming were derived from the DNA. The sample contains 30,000 or so clones, 90% to 95% of them found a single time. The ten largest clones represent 4.5% to 6% of the sample.

Collaborating institutions collected whole blood in K2EDTA tubes following their own protocols. For TCRbeta analysis, collaborators shipped samples as frozen whole blood, isolated PBMCs, or DNA extracted from either of those sample types. The germline V gene (reference sequence) specifies LGHDT as CDR1 and YNNKEL as CDR2. From the cysteine up to the phenylalanine, the CDR3 has a length of 11 residues. Here the CDR3 DNA is all that survives: 33 bases in frame from base 1. Trimming removed 11 bases from V and 4 bases from J, leaving 8 bases between the germline ends. The chain is assembled from TRBV3-1 (or the pseudogene TRBV3-2) and TRBJ2-2, with no confidently assigned D gene. The material sequenced was peripheral blood. This receptor was taken from a human donor in a cohort sampled during active COVID-19. The DNA sequence reads TGTGCCTACGGCGGCACCGGGGAGCTGTTTTTT. It codes for CAYGGTGELFF.